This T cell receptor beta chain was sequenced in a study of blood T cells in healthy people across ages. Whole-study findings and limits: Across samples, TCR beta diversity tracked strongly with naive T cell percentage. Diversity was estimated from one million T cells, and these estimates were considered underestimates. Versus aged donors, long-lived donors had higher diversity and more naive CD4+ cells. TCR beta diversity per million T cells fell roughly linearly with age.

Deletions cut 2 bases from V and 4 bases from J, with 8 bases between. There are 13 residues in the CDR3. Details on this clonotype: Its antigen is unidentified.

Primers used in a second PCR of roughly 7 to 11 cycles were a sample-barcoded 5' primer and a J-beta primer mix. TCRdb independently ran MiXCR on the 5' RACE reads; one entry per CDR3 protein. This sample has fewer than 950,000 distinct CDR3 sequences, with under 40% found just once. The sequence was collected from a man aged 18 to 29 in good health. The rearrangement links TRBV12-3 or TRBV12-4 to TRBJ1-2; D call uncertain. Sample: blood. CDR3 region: CASSLMLGYGYTF. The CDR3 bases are TGTGCCAGCAGTTTAATGTTAGGCTATGGCTACACCTTC.